This T cell receptor beta chain was captured by sequencing in a study of technical replicates of blood from several donors. This CDR3 has 16 residues. V lost 3 bases to trimming and J lost 3 bases; unmatched junction nucleotides: 4. CDR1 is SGDLS, CDR2 YYNGEE, per germline. TCRdb's copy holds only in-frame clones and misses some; the assay was immunoSEQ multiplex PCR. Among 84,000 or so clones listed, almost 98% were seen once. The sequence was obtained from a human donor in good health. Source material: T cells isolated from PBMCs. J is TRBJ2-1 and V is TRBV9, with TRBD2 matching over 12 bases. CDR3: CASSDRLAGVYNEQFF. Written as DNA, the CDR3 is TGTGCCAGCAGCGATCGACTAGCGGGGGTCTACAATGAGCAGTTCTTC.